The sequence of this T cell receptor (beta chain) was determined in a study of blood T cell repertoires in COVID-19. Background on the study: Sites in the United States, Italy and Spain provided acute and convalescent COVID-19 samples. PBMCs, B-cell-depleted T cells, or T cells provided the cDNA or gDNA that made up the material.

Authors' methods: Estimated nucleated cell counts came from reference gene primer amplification. Sequencing was performed with immunoSEQ multiplex PCR; in TCRdb, only in-frame clones are kept and a portion is missing. That table gives V, J and clone size, and the DNA gave D and trimming. This table has 55,000 to 75,000 clones, about 88% appearing once. V gave up 1 base and J gave up 4 bases; unmatched junction bases: 5. Per germline, CDR1 LNHDA and CDR2 SQIVND (reference sequence). The CDR3 sequence is 16 residues long. The receptor was isolated from a man between 60 and 75 years old with acute or convalescent COVID-19. The sequenced material came from peripheral blood. The chain employs TRBV19 and TRBJ2-5, with TRBD1 identical over 11 bases. This CDR3 is CASSIGDRGVAETQYF. CDR3 DNA: TGTGCCAGTAGTATAGGGGACAGGGGGGTCGCAGAGACCCAGTACTTC.